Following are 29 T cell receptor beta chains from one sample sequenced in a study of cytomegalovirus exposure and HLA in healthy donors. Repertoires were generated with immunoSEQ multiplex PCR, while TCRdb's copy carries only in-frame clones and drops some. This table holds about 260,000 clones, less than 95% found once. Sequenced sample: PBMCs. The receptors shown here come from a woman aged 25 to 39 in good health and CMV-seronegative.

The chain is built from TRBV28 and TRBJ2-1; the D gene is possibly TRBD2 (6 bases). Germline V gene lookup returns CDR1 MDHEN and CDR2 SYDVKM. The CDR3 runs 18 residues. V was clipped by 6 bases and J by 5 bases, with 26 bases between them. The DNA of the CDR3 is TGTGCCAGCAGCCTATCCAGAATAGGAGGGATTCTAAACAATGAGCAGTTCTTC. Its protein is CASSLSRIGGILNNEQFF.

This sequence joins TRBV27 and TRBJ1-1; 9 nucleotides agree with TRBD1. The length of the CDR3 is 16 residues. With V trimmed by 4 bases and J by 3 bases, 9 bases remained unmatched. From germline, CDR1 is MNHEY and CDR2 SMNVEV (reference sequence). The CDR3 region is CASSWGTGGTDTEAFF. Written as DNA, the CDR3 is TGTGCCAGCAGTTGGGGAACAGGGGGCACGGACACTGAAGCTTTCTTT.

The CDR3 bases are TGCAGCGTTGAAGGATCAGAGGGAGTCCCCTACAATGAGCAGTTCTTC. Amino acid sequence: CSVEGSEGVPYNEQFF. The V gene is TRBV29-1, the J gene TRBJ2-1; D perhaps matches TRBD2 (5 bases). The CDR3 has 16 residues. The germline gives CDR1 SQVTM, CDR2 ANQGSEA. The V end was cut by 1 base, the J end by 2 bases, with 15 bases between.

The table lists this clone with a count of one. The DNA of the CDR3 is TGTGCAAGTCGCTTAGGTAGGGACAGCAATCAGCCCCAGCATTTT. Residues: CASRLGRDSNQPQHF. The genes are TRBV12-2 and TRBJ1-5. TRBV12-2 is a pseudogene segment. CDR3 length: 15 residues.

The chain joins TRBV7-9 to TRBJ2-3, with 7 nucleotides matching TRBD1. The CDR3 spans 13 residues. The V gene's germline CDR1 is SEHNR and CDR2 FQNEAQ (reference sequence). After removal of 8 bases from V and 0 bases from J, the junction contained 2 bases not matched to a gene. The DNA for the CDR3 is TGTGCCAGCGGGGACAGTAGCACAGATACGCAGTATTTT. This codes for CASGDSSTDTQYF.

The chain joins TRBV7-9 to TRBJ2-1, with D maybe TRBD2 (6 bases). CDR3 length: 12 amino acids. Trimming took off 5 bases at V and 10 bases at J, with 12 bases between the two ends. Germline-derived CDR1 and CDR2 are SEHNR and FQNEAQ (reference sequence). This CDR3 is CASSTTSNEQFF. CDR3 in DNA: TGTGCCAGCAGCACCACTAGCAACGAGCAGTTCTTC.

The CDR3 protein is CASSQGAGDEKLFF. The DNA of the CDR3 is TGCGCCAGCAGCCAAGGAGCAGGGGATGAAAAACTGTTTTTT. The V and J genes are TRBV4-1 and TRBJ1-4; the D gene is possibly TRBD1 (6 bases). The CDR3 covers 14 residues. Germline V gene lookup returns CDR1 MGHRA and CDR2 YSYEKL. Trimming removed 1 base at V and 6 bases at J, with 9 bases between.

The CDR3 coding sequence is TGTGCCAGCAGTCCCCGTGGCGGGAGGGCCGGGGGCCAGTACTTC. This translates into CASSPRGGRAGGQYF. The rearrangement uses TRBV27 and TRBJ2-5; 9 bases line up with TRBD2. The V and J ends lost 5 bases and 10 bases, in that order; junction bases with no gene match: 14. The V gene's germline CDR1 is MNHEY and CDR2 SMNVEV (reference sequence). This CDR3 is 15 amino acids long.

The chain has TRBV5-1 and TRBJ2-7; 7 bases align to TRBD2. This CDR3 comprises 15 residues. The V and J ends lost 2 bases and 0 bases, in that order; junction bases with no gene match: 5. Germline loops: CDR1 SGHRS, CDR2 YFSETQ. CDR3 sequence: CASSFAAGSSYEQYF. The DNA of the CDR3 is TGCGCCAGCAGCTTTGCAGCGGGGAGCTCCTACGAGCAGTACTTC.

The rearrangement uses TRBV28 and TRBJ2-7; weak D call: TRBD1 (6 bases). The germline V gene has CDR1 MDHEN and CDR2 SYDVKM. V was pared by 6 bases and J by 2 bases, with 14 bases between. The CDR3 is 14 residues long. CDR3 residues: CASSDRFDPYEQYF. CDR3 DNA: TGTGCCAGCAGCGACAGGTTTGATCCCTACGAGCAGTACTTC.

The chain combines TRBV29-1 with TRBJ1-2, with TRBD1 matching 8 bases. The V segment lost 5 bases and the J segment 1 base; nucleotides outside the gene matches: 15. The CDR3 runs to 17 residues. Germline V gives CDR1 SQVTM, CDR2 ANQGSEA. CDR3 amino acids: CSVPGDQTGVFNYGYTF. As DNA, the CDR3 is TGCAGCGTTCCAGGAGATCAGACAGGGGTTTTTAACTATGGCTACACCTTC.

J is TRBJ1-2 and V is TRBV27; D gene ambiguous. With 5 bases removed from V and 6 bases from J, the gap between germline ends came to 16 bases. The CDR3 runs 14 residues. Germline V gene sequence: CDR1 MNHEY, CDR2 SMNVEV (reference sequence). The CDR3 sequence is CASSPGQIVDGYTF. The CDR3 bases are TGTGCCAGCAGTCCGGGCCAAATCGTCGATGGCTACACCTTC.

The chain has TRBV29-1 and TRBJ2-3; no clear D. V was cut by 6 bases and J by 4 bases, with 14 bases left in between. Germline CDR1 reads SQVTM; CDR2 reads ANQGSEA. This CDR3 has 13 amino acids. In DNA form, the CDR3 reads TGCAGCGTCGCCGGAGAAAACCCAGATACGCAGTATTTT. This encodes CSVAGENPDTQYF.

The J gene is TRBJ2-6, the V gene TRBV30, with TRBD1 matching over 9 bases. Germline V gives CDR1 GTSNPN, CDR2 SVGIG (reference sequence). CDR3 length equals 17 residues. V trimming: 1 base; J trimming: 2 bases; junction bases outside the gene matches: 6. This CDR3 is CAWSAGQGLPGANVLTF. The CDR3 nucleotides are TGTGCCTGGAGTGCCGGACAGGGGCTTCCTGGGGCCAACGTCCTGACTTTC.

This CDR3 reads CASSQVAQSSYEQYF. The CDR3 nucleotides are TGCGCCAGCAGCCAAGTAGCGCAGAGCTCCTACGAGCAGTACTTC. This rearrangement joins TRBV4-3 to TRBJ2-7, with D tentatively TRBD2 (5 bases). Trimming took 1 base from V and 0 from J, leaving 10 bases between them. CDR3 length: 15 amino acids. Looked up from germline, CDR1 is LGHNA and CDR2 is YSLEER.

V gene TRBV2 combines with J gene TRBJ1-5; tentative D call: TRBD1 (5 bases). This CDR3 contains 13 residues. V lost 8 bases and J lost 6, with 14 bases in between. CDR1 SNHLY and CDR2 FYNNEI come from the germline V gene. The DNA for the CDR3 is TGTGCCAGCGGGCCAGAAAGGGGTCAGCCCCAGCATTTT. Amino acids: CASGPERGQPQHF.

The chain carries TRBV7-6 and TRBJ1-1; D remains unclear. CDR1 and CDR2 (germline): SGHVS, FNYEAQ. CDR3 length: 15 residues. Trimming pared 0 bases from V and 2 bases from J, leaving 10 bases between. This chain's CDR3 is CASSLAQGINTEAFF. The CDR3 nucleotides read TGTGCCAGCAGCTTAGCACAAGGGATTAACACTGAAGCTTTCTTT.

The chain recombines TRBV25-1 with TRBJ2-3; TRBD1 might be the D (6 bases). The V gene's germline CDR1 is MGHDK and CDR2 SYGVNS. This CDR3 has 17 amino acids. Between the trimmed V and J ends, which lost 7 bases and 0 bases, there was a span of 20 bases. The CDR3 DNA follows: TGTGCCAGCACCTCCCCGAGGGGGACGGCGAGCACAGATACGCAGTATTTT. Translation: CASTSPRGTASTDTQYF.

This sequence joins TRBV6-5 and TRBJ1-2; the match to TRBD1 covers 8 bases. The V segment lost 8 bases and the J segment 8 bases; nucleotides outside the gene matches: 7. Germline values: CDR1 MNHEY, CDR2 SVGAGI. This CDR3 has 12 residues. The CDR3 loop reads CASQDRVWGYTF. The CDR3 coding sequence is TGTGCCAGCCAGGACAGGGTTTGGGGCTACACCTTC.

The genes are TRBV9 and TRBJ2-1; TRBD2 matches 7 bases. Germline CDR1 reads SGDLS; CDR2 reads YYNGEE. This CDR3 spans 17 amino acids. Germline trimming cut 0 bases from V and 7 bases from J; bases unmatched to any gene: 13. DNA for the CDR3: TGTGCCAGCAGCGTAGATGAGCGGGACGCCTTACTGAATGAGCAGTTCTTC. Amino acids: CASSVDERDALLNEQFF.

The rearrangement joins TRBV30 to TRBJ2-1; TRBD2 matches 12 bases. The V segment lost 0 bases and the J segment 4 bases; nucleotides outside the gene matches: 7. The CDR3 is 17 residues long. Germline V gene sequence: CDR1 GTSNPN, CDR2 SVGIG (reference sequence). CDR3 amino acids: CAWSVGTSGRIYNEQFF. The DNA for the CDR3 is TGTGCCTGGAGTGTAGGAACTAGCGGGAGGATTTACAATGAGCAGTTCTTC.

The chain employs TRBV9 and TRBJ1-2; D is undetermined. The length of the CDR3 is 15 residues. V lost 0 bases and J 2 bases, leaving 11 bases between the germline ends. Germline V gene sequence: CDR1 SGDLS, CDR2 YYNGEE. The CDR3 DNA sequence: TGTGCCAGCAGCGTAGCCCGGACGAGGAACTATGGCTACACCTTC. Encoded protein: CASSVARTRNYGYTF.

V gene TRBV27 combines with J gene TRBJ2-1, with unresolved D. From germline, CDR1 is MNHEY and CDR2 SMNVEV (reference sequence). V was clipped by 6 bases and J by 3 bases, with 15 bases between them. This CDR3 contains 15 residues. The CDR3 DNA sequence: TGTGCCAGCAGGTCCATAGGTGGCGGCTACAATGAGCAGTTCTTC. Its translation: CASRSIGGGYNEQFF.

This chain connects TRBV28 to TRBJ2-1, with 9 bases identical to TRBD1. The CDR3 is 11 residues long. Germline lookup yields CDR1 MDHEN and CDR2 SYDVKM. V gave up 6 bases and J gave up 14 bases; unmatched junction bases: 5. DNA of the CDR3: TGTGCCAGCAGCTTCGGGACAGGGAAGTTCTTC. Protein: CASSFGTGKFF.

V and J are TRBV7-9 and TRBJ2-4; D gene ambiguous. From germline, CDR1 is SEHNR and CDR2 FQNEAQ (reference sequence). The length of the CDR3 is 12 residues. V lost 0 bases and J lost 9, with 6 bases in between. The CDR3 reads CASSLALGIQYF. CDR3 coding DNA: TGTGCCAGCAGCTTAGCGCTTGGCATTCAGTACTTC.

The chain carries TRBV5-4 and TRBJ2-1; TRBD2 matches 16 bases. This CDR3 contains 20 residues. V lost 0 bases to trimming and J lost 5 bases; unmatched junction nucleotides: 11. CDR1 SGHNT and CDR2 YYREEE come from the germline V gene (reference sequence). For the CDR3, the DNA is TGTGCCAGCAGCTTGGCCGCCGGGACTAGCGGGAGGGCGGAGAACAATGAGCAGTTCTTC. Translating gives CASSLAAGTSGRAENNEQFF.

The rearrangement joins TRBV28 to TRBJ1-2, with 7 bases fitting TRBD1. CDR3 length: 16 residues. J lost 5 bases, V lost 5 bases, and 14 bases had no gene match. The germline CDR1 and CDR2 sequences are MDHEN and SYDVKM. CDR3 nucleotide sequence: TGTGCCAGCAGTCCCCCGGGTTTGGAGGGGGCTTATGGCTACACCTTC. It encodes CASSPPGLEGAYGYTF.

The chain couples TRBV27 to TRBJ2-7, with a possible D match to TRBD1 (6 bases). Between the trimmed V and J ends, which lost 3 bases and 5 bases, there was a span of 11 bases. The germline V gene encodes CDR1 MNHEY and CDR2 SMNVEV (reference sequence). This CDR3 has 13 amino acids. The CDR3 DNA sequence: TGTGCCAGCAGTTTCGTACAGGGCAACGAGCAGTACTTC. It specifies CASSFVQGNEQYF.

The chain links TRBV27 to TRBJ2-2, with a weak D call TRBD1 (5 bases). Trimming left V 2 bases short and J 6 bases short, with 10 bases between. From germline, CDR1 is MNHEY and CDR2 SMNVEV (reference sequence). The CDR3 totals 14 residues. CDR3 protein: CASSLGAQPGELFF. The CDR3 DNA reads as TGTGCCAGCAGTTTAGGGGCGCAACCCGGGGAGCTGTTTTTT.